In this sample, the clone carrying this T cell receptor beta chain turned up many times. CDR3 length: 16 amino acids. Germline V gene lookup returns CDR1 LNHDA and CDR2 SQIVND (reference sequence). Germline trimming cut 1 base from V and 6 bases from J; bases unmatched to any gene: 7. Unique molecular identifiers were added to individual cDNA molecules. TCRdb re-called the 5' RACE reads through MiXCR, storing one row per CDR3 protein. Among more than 65,000 distinct CDR3 sequences listed, 4% to 6% were seen once. The data are from a study of early T cells in non-severe SARS-CoV-2 infection. Study summary: Sequencing input comprised bulk RNA from unsorted whole blood; chain pairing was not available.

V gene TRBV19 combines with J gene TRBJ1-5; 9 bases are shared with TRBD1. This material consisted of whole blood, taken at baseline. This TCR was recovered from an adult who was a healthcare worker with PCR-confirmed SARS-CoV-2 infection or an uninfected control (not recorded which). The donor label of this sample is uncertain. The CDR3 nucleotides read TGTGCCAGTAGTATAGTGGCTACAGGGGGCGGTCAGCCCCAGCATTTT. This sequence encodes CASSIVATGGGQPQHF.